This T cell receptor (beta chain) emerged from a study of T-cell memory formation after mild COVID-19. TCRdb reanalysed the 5' RACE reads using MiXCR and keeps one entry per CDR3 protein. Among approximately 430,000 distinct CDR3 sequences, about 22% were seen once, and the ten largest hold about an eighth. This CDR3 comprises 17 residues. V lost 5 bases, J lost 3 bases, and 15 bases stayed unmatched. CDR1 is SGHTA and CDR2 is FQGNSA in the germline V gene. Sequenced material: PBMCs or a T cell subset sorted from them (not recorded which). The clonotype was recovered from an adult woman who had mild COVID-19 (a few samples of this study predate the infection). Cell type and time point are not known. The genes are TRBV7-2 and TRBJ1-1; TRBD1 matches 7 bases. The CDR3 nucleotides read TGTGCCAGCAGCCGAACAGGGGCCTCGGATGAGGACACTGAAGCTTTCTTT. Translating gives CASSRTGASDEDTEAFF.